The source of this T cell receptor (beta chain) is a study of PD-1 blockade in classical Hodgkin lymphoma. This CDR3 is 18 amino acids long. V shed 2 bases and J 2 bases; nucleotides not matched to a gene: 7. Germline assignment: CDR1 SGHTS and CDR2 YDEGEE. Some clones are missing from TCRdb's copy, which holds only in-frame ones; the method was immunoSEQ multiplex PCR. Among almost 8,500 clones listed, about four fifths were seen once. Time point: cycle 4 day 1 (C4D1), after more than five weeks of nivolumab. Each patient experienced a relapse that followed autologous stem cell transplantation, and brentuximab vedotin exposure varied. PBMCs, once thawed, yielded CD8+ T cells isolated by magnetic negative selection. To note about this clone: Its antigen remains unknown.

General study points: CD4+ TCR diversity rose significantly by C4D1, and CD8+ TCR diversity did not.

The receptor was isolated from a human donor with classical Hodgkin lymphoma. The genes are TRBV5-8 and TRBJ2-5; 15 nucleotides align to TRBD2. The specimen was CD8+ T cells from blood, collected before the fourth cycle of nivolumab. In DNA form, the CDR3 reads TGTGCCAGCAGCTTCGGCGGGACTAGCGGGGGGCGTCAAGAGACCCAGTACTTC. It is translated as CASSFGGTSGGRQETQYF. The full variable domain, its missing parts supplied by reference TRBV5-8 and TRBJ2-5, is EAGVTQSPTHLIKTRGQQATLRCSPISGHTSVYWYQQALGLGLQFLLWYDEGEERNRGNFPPRFSGRQFPNYSSELNVNALELEDSALYLCASSFGGTSGGRQETQYFGPGTRLLVL.